Each of the 3 T cell receptor beta chains below was sequenced from the same sample in a study of PD-1 blockade in classical Hodgkin lymphoma. Time point described: cycle 4 day 1 (C4D1), after less than 7 weeks of nivolumab. Relapses following autologous stem cell transplantation were seen in all patients, with brentuximab vedotin exposure varying. Sequencing was performed with immunoSEQ multiplex PCR; in TCRdb, only in-frame clones are kept and a portion is missing. The sample shows 50,000 or so clones, roughly 80% of them seen only once. The sample here was peripheral blood mononuclear cells (PBMCs), taken before the fourth cycle of nivolumab. The receptors stem from a human donor with classical Hodgkin lymphoma.

J is TRBJ1-2 and V is TRBV5-1, with TRBD1 as a possible D gene (5 bases). V lost 0 bases to trimming and J lost 3 bases, with 18 bases between them. Germline-derived CDR1 and CDR2 are SGHRS and YFSETQ. The CDR3 has 17 residues. CDR3 sequence (DNA): TGCGCCAGCAGCTTGGGGGCCCAGGGTGGAGGTTACTATGGCTACACCTTC. Protein product: CASSLGAQGGGYYGYTF.

The V call is TRBV2, the J call TRBJ2-3; no clear D gene. Germline V lookup: CDR1 SNHLY, CDR2 FYNNEI. This CDR3 has 13 residues. Trimming removed 4 bases at V and 4 bases at J, with 9 bases between. CDR3 sequence (DNA): TGTGCCAGCAGTGTGGATGGACCAGATACGCAGTATTTT. As protein: CASSVDGPDTQYF. The full variable domain, rest sourced from reference TRBV2 and TRBJ2-3, is EPEVTQTPSHQVTQMGQEVILRCVPISNHLYFYWYRQILGQKVEFLVSFYNNEISEKSEIFDDQFSVERPDGSNFTLKIRSTKLEDSAMYFCASSVDGPDTQYFGPGTRLTVL.

This chain links TRBV7-3 with TRBJ2-6; D is possibly TRBD1 (5 bases). Germline V gene sequence: CDR1 SGHTA, CDR2 FQGTGA. The CDR3 is made up of 15 amino acids. V gave up 5 bases and J gave up 0 bases, with 8 bases separating them. CDR3 sequence (DNA): TGTGCCAGCAGCGAAGGGGACTCTGGGGCCAACGTCCTGACTTTC. This sequence encodes CASSEGDSGANVLTF.